The 21 T cell receptor beta chains below were found in one sample sequenced in a study of post-analysis software for immune sequencing data. Their antigen targets remain unknown. TCR beta libraries were prepared from cDNA with unique molecular identifiers. TCRdb independently ran MiXCR on the PCR reads; one entry per CDR3 protein. In the table there are roughly 650,000 distinct CDR3 sequences, approximately 59% of which are singletons. Study conclusions and caveats: Four or five TRBV segments were significantly more frequent in patients than in controls. TRBV5-6, TRBV5-1 and TRBV20-1 were among these segments.

Sequencing was carried out using blood. The receptors come from a girl between 2 and 10 years old with multiple sclerosis.

The V call is TRBV29-1, the J call TRBJ2-4; TRBD1 matches 9 bases. Germline loops: CDR1 SQVTM, CDR2 ANQGSEA. The CDR3 length is 12 residues. V shed 4 bases, J shed 6 bases, and the junction held 1 base outside the gene matches. The CDR3 loop is CSVGTGANIQYF. CDR3 DNA: TGCAGCGTTGGGACAGGGGCAAACATTCAGTACTTC.

This rearrangement joins TRBV29-1 to TRBJ2-3; TRBD1 agrees at 10 bases. Losses at the gene ends were 7 bases for V and 2 bases for J; bases not matched to a gene: 3. CDR3 size: 13 residues. Germline-derived CDR1 and CDR2 are SQVTM and ANQGSEA. The CDR3, as DNA: TGCAGCGCCGGGACAGGGGCCACAGATACGCAGTATTTT. Protein product: CSAGTGATDTQYF.

The genes are TRBV10-3 and TRBJ2-3; perhaps TRBD1 as D (6 bases). Germline loops: CDR1 ENHRY, CDR2 SYGVKD. CDR3 size: 14 residues. Trimming took 7 bases from V and 3 from J, leaving 14 bases between them. Written as DNA, the CDR3 is TGTGCCATCAAATCGGACCAGGGGACAGATACGCAGTATTTT. This sequence encodes CAIKSDQGTDTQYF.

This clonotype was detected only once. This chain uses TRBV14 with TRBJ2-7, with TRBD2 as a possible D gene (6 bases). The tail of the sequence fits TRBJ2-5 better, so the J call may be wrong. CDR1 and CDR2 from the germline V gene are SGHDN and FVKESK. This CDR3 has 15 residues. As DNA, the CDR3 is TGTGCCAGCAGCCAAGTCCTGGGGGGAGGAGAGACCCAGTACTTC. Protein product: CASSQVLGGGETQYF.

J is TRBJ1-5 and V is TRBV12-3 or TRBV12-4, with a tentative D call TRBD1 (5 bases). The CDR3 covers 15 residues. Trimming stripped 6 bases from V and 0 bases from J, with 12 bases between. The CDR3 nucleotides read TGTGCCAGCAGCGTGAGACAGAATAGCAATCAGCCCCAGCATTTT. As protein: CASSVRQNSNQPQHF.

This clonotype was seen a single time. This CDR3 is CASSPRQGLSTDTQYF. The DNA of the CDR3 is TGTGCCAGCAGCCCCCGACAGGGATTGTCGACAGATACGCAGTATTTT. The rearrangement links TRBV7-2 to TRBJ2-3; 7 nucleotides align to TRBD1. CDR1 is SGHTA and CDR2 is FQGNSA in the germline V gene. The V gene end was trimmed by 5 bases and the J gene end by 3 bases; junction bases not matched to a gene: 11. This CDR3 is 16 amino acids long.

This clonotype was picked up a small number of times. The chain joins TRBV13 to TRBJ2-4; 8 nucleotides align to TRBD2. The CDR3 is made up of 13 amino acids. Germline-derived CDR1 and CDR2 are PRHDT and FYEKMQ (reference sequence). Germline trimming cut 2 bases from V and 6 bases from J; bases unmatched to any gene: 0. The CDR3 coding sequence is TGTGCCAGCAGCTTAAGCGGGGGAAACATTCAGTACTTC. It specifies CASSLSGGNIQYF.

The J gene is TRBJ2-1, the V gene TRBV20-1; D might be TRBD2 (6 bases). CDR1 and CDR2 from the germline V gene are DFQATT and SNEGSKA (reference sequence). The CDR3 is 14 residues long. Trimming left V 4 bases short and J 10 bases short, with 20 bases between. CDR3: CSATISPSVTEQFF. The CDR3 coding sequence is TGCAGTGCTACCATCTCCCCTAGCGTCACGGAGCAGTTCTTC.

This clonotype was observed a few times. V and J are TRBV5-4 and TRBJ2-6; D perhaps matches TRBD1 (5 bases). V lost 4 bases, J lost 3 bases, and 17 bases lay in between. Germline loops: CDR1 SGHNT, CDR2 YYREEE (reference sequence). This CDR3 region has 17 residues. CDR3: CASSPPPGAGGANVLTF. DNA of the CDR3: TGTGCCAGCAGCCCACCCCCTGGGGCAGGTGGGGCCAACGTCCTGACTTTC.

This clonotype was recorded a few times. One base away lies a much larger clone, so this may be a sequencing read error. V and J are TRBV5-1 and TRBJ1-2, with 11 bases aligning to TRBD1. CDR1 SGHRS and CDR2 YFSETQ come from the germline V gene. J was trimmed by 7 bases and V by 4 bases; bases with no gene match: 9. The length of the CDR3 is 15 residues. This CDR3 reads CASSDPGQGGPGYTF. In DNA, the CDR3 is TGCGCCAGCAGCGATCCGGGACAGGGGGGCCCTGGCTACACCTTC.

Here the CDR3 reads CASSRGGLAQDTQYF. The CDR3 DNA reads TGCGCCAGCAGCAGGGGGGGACTAGCCCAAGATACGCAGTATTTT. J is TRBJ2-3 and V is TRBV10-1; TRBD2 matches 9 bases. V was clipped by 6 bases and J by 5 bases; unmatched bases: 9. CDR1 is WNHNN, CDR2 SYGVQD, per germline (reference sequence). This CDR3 is 15 amino acids long.

V gene TRBV27 combines with J gene TRBJ1-5; the D gene is possibly TRBD1 (6 bases). The ends were cut back, 3 bases at V and 7 bases at J, with 10 bases in the middle. Germline V CDR1 and CDR2: MNHEY, SMNVEV (reference sequence). This CDR3 comprises 13 residues. In nucleotides, the CDR3 is TGTGCCAGCAGTTTCAGGGGATACCAGCCCCAGCATTTT. Its translation: CASSFRGYQPQHF.

The rearrangement links TRBV6-5 to TRBJ2-7; the D gene is possibly TRBD2 (5 bases). CDR3 size: 16 residues. Trimming removed 0 bases from V and 0 bases from J, with 12 bases in between. Germline V gene data show CDR1 as MNHEY and CDR2 as SVGAGI. CDR3 protein: CASSYSRRRSSYEQYF. CDR3 in DNA: TGTGCCAGCAGTTACTCGAGGCGGAGGAGCTCCTACGAGCAGTACTTC.

The rearrangement joins TRBV4-2 to TRBJ2-3; TRBD2 agrees at 10 bases. Trimming took 0 bases from V and 2 from J; bases not matched to a gene: 8. This CDR3 has 18 residues. Per the germline V gene, CDR1 is LGHNA and CDR2 is YNFKEQ. As DNA, the CDR3 is TGTGCCAGCAGCCAAGATAGGTGGACTAGCGGACTCACAGATACGCAGTATTTT. Translation gives CASSQDRWTSGLTDTQYF.

The chain is built from TRBV20-1 and TRBJ2-3; D is unclear. Trimming shortened V by 5 bases and J by 7 bases, and 10 bases separated the two germline ends. This CDR3 contains 11 residues. Germline V gene sequence: CDR1 DFQATT, CDR2 SNEGSKA (reference sequence). The CDR3 spells CSALLGNTQYF. CDR3 nucleotides: TGCAGTGCTCTATTGGGGAATACGCAGTATTTT.

This clonotype appeared once. The chain joins TRBV6-1 to TRBJ1-5, with 8 positions matching TRBD1. J was trimmed by 3 bases and V by 3 bases; bases with no gene match: 16. Germline V gives CDR1 MNHNS, CDR2 SASEGT. This CDR3 region has 19 residues. DNA for the CDR3: TGTGCCAGCAGTGATCCTTACCTCTCCGGGACAGGTGACAATCAGCCCCAGCATTTT. Its protein product is CASSDPYLSGTGDNQPQHF.

This chain connects TRBV20-1 to TRBJ2-4, with D possibly being TRBD2 (6 bases). Germline V gene sequence: CDR1 DFQATT, CDR2 SNEGSKA (reference sequence). CDR3 length: 15 amino acids. Trimming shortened V by 1 base and J by 0 bases, and 10 bases separated the two germline ends. CDR3 loop: CSARGRGIAKNIQYF. DNA of the CDR3: TGCAGTGCTAGAGGGCGGGGCATAGCCAAAAACATTCAGTACTTC.

This clonotype was detected a few times. The chain uses TRBV12-3 or TRBV12-4 and TRBJ2-1; D remains unclear. The V end was cut by 7 bases, the J end by 7 bases, with 20 bases between. This CDR3 has 15 amino acids. The CDR3 DNA is TGTGCCAGCACCCCCTTTGTCACAAACCCGAATGAGCAGTTCTTC. Its protein is CASTPFVTNPNEQFF.

This clonotype was seen only a few times. The chain employs TRBV7-9 and TRBJ1-6; 10 bases align to TRBD1. V was pared by 10 bases and J by 6 bases, with 6 bases of the junction left unmatched. The CDR3 is 14 residues long. The germline gives CDR1 SEHNR, CDR2 FQNEAQ (reference sequence). The CDR3 DNA is TGTGCCACCCGGACAGGGGGTAGTAATTCACCCCTCCACTTT. Translation gives CATRTGGSNSPLHF. Looking up the rest from reference TRBV7-9 and TRBJ1-6 gives the full variable domain: DTGVSQNPRHKITKRGQNVTFRCDPISEHNRLYWYRQTLGQGPEFLTYFQNEAQLEKSRLLSDRFSAERPKGSFSTLEIQRTEQGDSAMYLCATRTGGSNSPLHFGNGTRLTVT.

The table lists this clonotype with a count of one. This chain connects TRBV7-2 to TRBJ2-1; TRBD2 agrees at 7 bases. J gave up 0 bases and V 3 bases, and 2 bases lay outside the gene matches. Germline-derived CDR1 and CDR2 are SGHTA and FQGNSA. The CDR3 loop spans 15 amino acids. CDR3 sequence reads: CASSFGRDSYNEQFF. CDR3 coding DNA: TGTGCCAGCAGCTTTGGGAGGGACTCCTACAATGAGCAGTTCTTC.

The chain joins TRBV5-1 to TRBJ2-5, with D possibly matching TRBD2 (6 bases). The CDR3 totals 15 residues. Germline CDR1 SGHRS, CDR2 YFSETQ. The V end was cut by 0 bases, the J end by 5 bases, with 14 bases between. The CDR3 region is CASSLEPSAAETQYF. The CDR3 nucleotides are TGCGCCAGCAGCTTGGAACCTAGCGCGGCCGAGACCCAGTACTTC.